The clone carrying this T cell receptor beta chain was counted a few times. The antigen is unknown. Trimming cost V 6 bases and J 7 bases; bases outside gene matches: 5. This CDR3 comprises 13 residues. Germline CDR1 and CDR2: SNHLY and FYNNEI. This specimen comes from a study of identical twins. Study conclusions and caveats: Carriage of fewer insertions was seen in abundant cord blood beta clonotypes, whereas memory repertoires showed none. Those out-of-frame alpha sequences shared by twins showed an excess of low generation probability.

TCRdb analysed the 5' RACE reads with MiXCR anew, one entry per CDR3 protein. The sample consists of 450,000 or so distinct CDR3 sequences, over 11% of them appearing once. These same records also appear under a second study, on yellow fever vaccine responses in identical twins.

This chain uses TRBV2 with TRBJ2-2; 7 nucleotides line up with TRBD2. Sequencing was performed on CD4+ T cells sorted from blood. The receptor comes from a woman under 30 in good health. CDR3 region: CASRREGHGELFF. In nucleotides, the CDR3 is TGTGCCAGCAGAAGGGAGGGTCACGGGGAGCTGTTTTTT.